Listed below are T cell receptor beta chains from one sample, sequenced in a study of T cell repertoires in cytomegalovirus infection. TCRdb recomputed calls from the reads with MiXCR, one row per CDR3 protein. The sample has hundreds of thousands of distinct CDR3 sequences, 15% to 20% seen once. Material for sequencing was PBMCs. The receptors shown here come from a human donor in good health (CMV status not recorded). Some clones in this sample may be carry-over from other donors' samples. CDR3s include the opening cysteine and the closing phenylalanine or tryptophan. A D gene is named only where the DNA matches it firmly. The listing skips clone size in some rows; elsewhere it reads once, few, many or a size class.

V gene,D gene,clone size,J gene,CDR3 DNA,CDR3 protein
TRBV20-1,.,few,TRBJ1-1,TGCAGTGCTACAGAGAACACTGAAGCTTTCTTT,CSATENTEAFF
TRBV7-2,.,many,TRBJ1-2,TGTGCCAGCAGCTTAGAAGCTACAGCTAACTATGGCTACACCTTC,CASSLEATANYGYTF
TRBV5-1,.,.,TRBJ1-3,TGCGCCAGCAGCCAACAGACGAACTCTGGAAACACCATATATTTT,CASSQQTNSGNTIYF
TRBV29-1,.,few,TRBJ2-7,TGCAGCGTTGAAGAGGTCCCGGCGGGCGAGCAGTACTTC,CSVEEVPAGEQYF
TRBV7-6,TRBD1,many,TRBJ1-6,TGTGCCAGCAGCTTAGGGGTACAGGGGAGGGATAATTCACCCCTCCACTTT,CASSLGVQGRDNSPLHF
TRBV15,.,many,TRBJ1-2,TGTGCCACCAGCCCGGGCGGAGTCTTCGGTGGCTACACCTTC,CATSPGGVFGGYTF
TRBV7-2,.,many,TRBJ1-4,TGTGCCAGCAGCTTAGGCAGGGATCCGAGGGCAACTAATGAAAAACTGTTTTTT,CASSLGRDPRATNEKLFF
TRBV4-2,.,.,TRBJ1-5,TGTGCCAGCAGCACTGACGGGGGGGTCGGCAATCAGCCCCAGCATTTT,CASSTDGGVGNQPQHF
TRBV24-1,TRBD1,many,TRBJ2-1,TGTGCCACCAGTGACCCGACCCCGGGACAGGGATACAATGAGCAGTTCTTC,CATSDPTPGQGYNEQFF
TRBV7-9,.,many,TRBJ2-7,TGTGCCAGCAGCTTCCCCGGTCCTACCTCCTACGAGCAGTACTTC,CASSFPGPTSYEQYF
TRBV5-1,.,.,TRBJ2-1,TGCGCCAGCAGCCTGAGCGGAGGCCAGCAGTTCTTC,CASSLSGGQQFF
TRBV2,TRBD1,few,TRBJ1-4,TGTGCCAGCAGACCCGGGACAGGGAATGAAAAACTGTTTTTT,CASRPGTGNEKLFF
TRBV12-3/TRBV12-4,.,.,TRBJ2-4,TGTGCCAGCAGCTCGCAGGACTACTGCCAGTACTTC,CASSSQDYCQYF